The sequence of this TCR beta chain was determined in a study of T-cell reconstitution after alpha-beta-depleted transplantation in children. This clonotype was found many times. In germline, CDR1 is SGHRS, CDR2 YFSETQ. Between the trimmed V and J ends, which lost 4 bases and 5 bases, there was a span of 21 bases. The CDR3 sequence is 16 residues long. Researchers prepared the TCRbeta library using unique molecular identifiers, the study reports. TCRdb analysed the PCR reads with MiXCR anew, one entry per CDR3 protein. The table includes approximately 350,000 distinct CDR3 sequences, 13% detected once.

The TCR was taken from a human donor who donated a stem cell graft to a child with Fanconi anemia. This chain uses TRBV5-1 with TRBJ1-2; no reliable D call. Here the sequenced sample was PBMCs, taken from the stem cell graft. Here the CDR3 reads CASSREVAGLPYGYTF. In DNA form, the CDR3 reads TGCGCCAGCAGCCGGGAAGTTGCGGGCCTACCATATGGCTACACCTTC.